Below, 23 T cell receptor beta chains from the same sample are listed, as sequenced in a study of cytomegalovirus exposure and HLA in healthy donors. Repertoires were generated with immunoSEQ multiplex PCR, while TCRdb's copy carries only in-frame clones and drops some. This sample has roughly 100,000 clones, with 85% to 90% found just once. Sequenced sample: PBMCs. Receptors originate from a woman in her late teens or twenties in good health and CMV-seropositive.

V gene TRBV6-1 combines with J gene TRBJ1-1, with a weak D call TRBD1 (6 bases). Trimming removed 7 bases from V and 5 bases from J, with 14 bases in between. Germline lookup yields CDR1 MNHNS and CDR2 SASEGT. The CDR3 has 13 residues. CDR3 sequence: CASIGGSRTEAFF. The CDR3 DNA reads as TGTGCCAGCATTGGGGGCTCGAGAACTGAAGCTTTCTTT.

The CDR3: CASSFEVTGYGADTQYF. Written as DNA, the CDR3 is TGTGCCAGCAGTTTTGAGGTCACGGGATATGGGGCAGATACGCAGTATTTT. This chain joins TRBV5-8 and TRBJ2-3; D is possibly TRBD2 (5 bases). The CDR3 spans 17 residues. Deletions cut 5 bases from V and 4 bases from J, with 23 bases between. Per the germline V gene, CDR1 is SGHTS and CDR2 is YDEGEE.

This clone was found once. This chain uses TRBV11-2 with TRBJ2-5; D is perhaps TRBD2 (5 bases). The CDR3 spans 14 residues. Trimming took off 10 bases at V and 4 bases at J, with 19 bases between the two ends. Germline CDR1 and CDR2: SGHAT and FQNNGV. CDR3 nucleotide sequence: TGTGCCACCCAACCCTTGGACTGGGGAGAGACCCAGTACTTC. Amino acids: CATQPLDWGETQYF.

The chain couples TRBV19 to TRBJ2-7, with 9 bases fitting TRBD1. The CDR3 extends over 13 amino acids. Trimming took 4 bases from V and 5 from J; bases not matched to a gene: 3. The germline V gene encodes CDR1 LNHDA and CDR2 SQIVND (reference sequence). CDR3 sequence (DNA): TGTGCCAGTAGTAGACAGGGGGTCAACGAGCAGTACTTC. Translated, it gives CASSRQGVNEQYF.

The sample holds one count of this clone. J is TRBJ1-2 and V is TRBV7-9, with 10 bases aligning to TRBD1. Germline V gene data show CDR1 as SEHNR and CDR2 as FQNEAQ (reference sequence). This CDR3 has 15 residues. The ends lost 1 base at V and 8 bases at J; junction bases unmatched: 7. The CDR3 DNA reads as TGTGCCAGCAGCTTAGTTCTGGGGACAGGGGAAGGCTACACCTTC. Its protein is CASSLVLGTGEGYTF.

The rearrangement links TRBV5-5 to TRBJ2-1; TRBD2 agrees at 8 bases. The germline CDR1 and CDR2 sequences are SGHKS and YYEKEE (reference sequence). V gave up 0 bases and J gave up 6 bases; unmatched junction bases: 5. This CDR3 spans 15 amino acids. The CDR3 sequence: CASSLGLALGNEQFF. The CDR3 DNA is TGTGCCAGCAGCTTGGGACTAGCGCTTGGCAATGAGCAGTTCTTC.

The chain has TRBV7-2 and TRBJ2-7; TRBD2 matches at 7 bases. Losses at the gene ends were 1 base for V and 3 bases for J; bases not matched to a gene: 9. This CDR3 has 16 amino acids. The germline V gene has CDR1 SGHTA and CDR2 FQGNSA. CDR3 bases: TGTGCCAGCAGCTTAGTGTGGGGACTATCCCACTACGAGCAGTACTTC. As protein: CASSLVWGLSHYEQYF.

The chain recombines TRBV5-6 with TRBJ2-7; 11 bases line up with TRBD1. The V and J ends lost 2 bases and 3 bases, in that order; junction bases with no gene match: 7. The length of the CDR3 is 16 residues. CDR1 SGHDT and CDR2 YYEEEE come from the germline V gene. CDR3 amino acids: CASSFGAGTGGYEQYF. CDR3 nucleotides: TGTGCCAGCAGCTTTGGGGCCGGGACAGGGGGCTACGAGCAGTACTTC.

CDR3 protein: CAWRGSGNQPQHF. DNA for the CDR3: TGTGCCTGGAGAGGGTCAGGGAATCAGCCCCAGCATTTT. The chain couples TRBV30 to TRBJ1-5; TRBD1 might be the D (5 bases). The germline CDR1 and CDR2 sequences are GTSNPN and SVGIG (reference sequence). The V end lost 3 bases, the J end lost 4 bases, and 10 bases lay between the germline ends. The CDR3 extends over 13 amino acids.

The chain couples TRBV19 to TRBJ2-2; 10 bases are shared with TRBD1. V shed 5 bases, J shed 4 bases, and the junction held 4 bases outside the gene matches. The V gene's germline CDR1 is LNHDA and CDR2 SQIVND (reference sequence). The CDR3 has 15 amino acids. CDR3 coding DNA: TGTGCCAGTAGTTCGGGACAGGGGCGCACCGGGGAGCTGTTTTTT. Translation: CASSSGQGRTGELFF.

The J gene is TRBJ2-7, the V gene TRBV12-1; the table's TRBD1 call for D was not verified on the DNA. TRBV12-1 is designated a pseudogene. The CDR3 sequence is 16 residues long. CDR3 in DNA: TGTGCCAGCAGCTTTGGGTGTACAGGGGGTTCCTACGAGCAGTACTTC. Translation: CASSFGCTGGSYEQYF.

The chain joins TRBV11-3 to TRBJ2-2; D unclear. The CDR3 covers 14 residues. Germline V CDR1 and CDR2: SGHNT, YENEEA. V was cut by 5 bases and J by 0 bases, with 7 bases left in between. CDR3 protein: CASSPTTNTGELFF. CDR3 nucleotide sequence: TGTGCCAGCAGCCCGACAACGAACACCGGGGAGCTGTTTTTT.

The gene calls are TRBV6-5 and TRBJ2-1; 7 nucleotides agree with TRBD2. The CDR3 runs to 16 residues. With 2 bases clipped from V and 8 bases from J, the junction kept 12 bases outside the gene matches. Germline-derived CDR1 and CDR2 are MNHEY and SVGAGI. For the CDR3, the DNA is TGTGCCAGCAGTTACGGTTCGGGCGGGAGAACGTATGAGCAGTTCTTC. Translation: CASSYGSGGRTYEQFF.

This chain links TRBV19 with TRBJ1-2; 7 bases fit TRBD1. The trim removed 4 bases at V and 4 bases at J, leaving 12 bases unmatched. The CDR3 has 16 amino acids. Germline CDR1 reads LNHDA; CDR2 reads SQIVND (reference sequence). CDR3 sequence reads: CASSSRLKGASYGYTF. Written as DNA, the CDR3 is TGTGCCAGTAGTAGCCGTCTTAAGGGGGCAAGCTATGGCTACACCTTC. Full variable domain (missing parts from reference TRBV19 and TRBJ1-2): DGGITQSPKYLFRKEGQNVTLSCEQNLNHDAMYWYRQDPGQGLRLIYYSQIVNDFQKGDIAEGYSVSREKKESFPLTVTSAQKNPTAFYLCASSSRLKGASYGYTFGSGTRLTVV.

Here the CDR3 reads CASSSHSVPGELFF. DNA of the CDR3: TGTGCCAGCAGCTCCCATTCAGTACCCGGGGAGCTGTTTTTT. This chain joins TRBV28 and TRBJ2-2; D gene ambiguous. Germline values: CDR1 MDHEN, CDR2 SYDVKM. Between the trimmed V and J ends, which lost 6 bases and 6 bases, there was a span of 14 bases. The CDR3 covers 14 residues.

The V and J genes are TRBV7-8 and TRBJ2-7; TRBD2 is a possible D gene (6 bases). The CDR3 runs to 14 residues. Germline V CDR1 and CDR2: SGHVS, FQNEAQ. V was trimmed by 5 bases and J by 3 bases, leaving 14 bases between them. The DNA for the CDR3 is TGTGCCAGCAGCCCGACGGACGGGGGCTACGAGCAGTACTTC. The encoded protein is CASSPTDGGYEQYF.

This chain uses TRBV6-5 with TRBJ2-7; D not resolved. The germline V and J ends were trimmed by 2 bases and 2 bases, with 7 bases remaining between them. The CDR3 runs 13 residues. Germline V gene sequence: CDR1 MNHEY, CDR2 SVGAGI. DNA of the CDR3: TGTGCCAGCAGTTACGACAACCCCTACGAGCAGTACTTC. It is translated as CASSYDNPYEQYF.

The CDR3 sequence: CASSQWGGVPDTQYF. The CDR3 DNA reads TGCGCCAGCAGCCAATGGGGAGGGGTCCCAGATACGCAGTATTTT. The rearrangement links TRBV4-1 to TRBJ2-3; TRBD2 matches 7 bases. Germline V CDR1 and CDR2: MGHRA, YSYEKL. This CDR3 is 15 amino acids long. Trimming removed 2 bases from V and 4 bases from J; junction bases left unmatched: 6.

V is TRBV4-1 and J is TRBJ2-7; 8 bases are a match to TRBD1. From germline, CDR1 is MGHRA and CDR2 YSYEKL. The length of the CDR3 is 16 residues. With V trimmed by 1 base and J by 3 bases, 8 bases remained unmatched. The CDR3 coding sequence is TGCGCCAGCAGCCAAGCACTACAGGGGGGTGTCTACGAGCAGTACTTC. It translates to CASSQALQGGVYEQYF.

This clone was detected once. This chain connects TRBV19 to TRBJ1-2, with TRBD1 identical over 7 bases. V lost 3 bases to trimming and J lost 7 bases; unmatched junction nucleotides: 2. This CDR3 comprises 12 residues. Looked up from germline, CDR1 is LNHDA and CDR2 is SQIVND (reference sequence). The CDR3 spells CASSMTGSGYTF. The CDR3 nucleotides are TGTGCCAGTAGTATGACAGGGAGTGGCTACACCTTC.

This chain connects TRBV6-1 to TRBJ2-3, with 13 nucleotides matching TRBD2. Looked up from germline, CDR1 is MNHNS and CDR2 is SASEGT. The CDR3 contains 13 residues. The trim removed 11 bases at V and 4 bases at J, leaving 3 bases unmatched. The CDR3 DNA sequence: TGTGCCGCTGGACTAGCGGGAGCAGATACGCAGTATTTT. Translating gives CAAGLAGADTQYF.

The chain recombines TRBV9 with TRBJ2-2; D unclear. V was cut by 2 bases and J by 1 base, with 9 bases left in between. Germline V gives CDR1 SGDLS, CDR2 YYNGEE. CDR3 length: 15 amino acids. The CDR3 DNA reads TGTGCCAGCAGCGTCTCTAGACTGAACACCGGGGAGCTGTTTTTT. Translation gives CASSVSRLNTGELFF.

The chain employs TRBV23-1 and TRBJ1-6; D unresolved. TRBV23-1 is annotated as an ORF whose role is uncertain. The CDR3 has 13 residues. The ends were cut back, 4 bases at V and 10 bases at J, with 11 bases in the middle. The CDR3 region has the DNA TGCGCCAGCAGTCGTGACATTTTCTCACCCCTCCACTTT. As protein: CASSRDIFSPLHF.